The 24 T cell receptor beta chains reported below all come from one sample, sequenced in a study of blood T cell repertoires in COVID-19. Using immunoSEQ multiplex PCR, the repertoire was profiled, and TCRdb retains in-frame clones only, with some absent. The repertoire consists of some 54,000 clones, with about nine tenths occurring once and the leading ten covering under 3%. Material for sequencing was peripheral blood. Receptor source: a man aged 60 to 75 with acute or convalescent COVID-19.

The rearrangement joins TRBV5-1 to TRBJ1-4, with D hard to call. Trimming removed 0 bases at V and 5 bases at J, with 11 bases between. Germline CDR1 SGHRS, CDR2 YFSETQ. CDR3 length: 15 residues. CDR3 bases: TGCGCCAGCAGCTTGGTGGTCGGTCAAAATGAAAAACTGTTTTTT. This gives the protein CASSLVVGQNEKLFF.

This clone has only one observation. The chain couples TRBV10-3 to TRBJ2-3; 10 nucleotides line up with TRBD2. There are 15 residues in the CDR3. The trim removed 7 bases at V and 6 bases at J, leaving 10 bases unmatched. Germline assignment: CDR1 ENHRY and CDR2 SYGVKD. The CDR3 region is CAINQREGLADTQYF. The CDR3 DNA reads as TGTGCCATCAACCAGCGGGAGGGGTTGGCGGATACGCAGTATTTT.

J is TRBJ1-1 and V is TRBV5-1; TRBD1 agrees at 7 bases. There are 16 residues in the CDR3. In germline, CDR1 is SGHRS, CDR2 YFSETQ. V shed 5 bases, J shed 4 bases, and the junction held 14 bases outside the gene matches. The CDR3 loop is CASRSGTDLRATEAFF. For the CDR3, the DNA is TGCGCCAGCAGATCCGGGACAGATTTGAGGGCCACTGAAGCTTTCTTT.

CDR3 amino acids: CASSSRDGADTQYF. CDR3 bases: TGTGCCAGCAGCTCGAGGGATGGGGCAGATACGCAGTATTTT. The chain is built from TRBV7-2 and TRBJ2-3; D may be TRBD2 (5 bases). V was cut by 4 bases and J by 4 bases, with 12 bases left in between. Looked up from germline, CDR1 is SGHTA and CDR2 is FQGNSA. The CDR3 sequence is 14 residues long. Supplemented by reference TRBV7-2 and TRBJ2-3, the full variable domain reads GAGVSQSPSNKVTEKGKDVELRCDPISGHTALYWYRQSLGQGLEFLIYFQGNSAPDKSGLPSDRFSAERTGGSVSTLTIQRTQQEDSAVYLCASSSRDGADTQYFGPGTRLTVL.

The rearrangement links TRBV5-8 to TRBJ1-4; 11 bases are a match to TRBD1. The CDR3 runs to 16 residues. CDR1 and CDR2 from the germline V gene are SGHTS and YDEGEE. Losses at the gene ends were 3 bases for V and 7 bases for J; bases not matched to a gene: 8. The CDR3 reads CASSSHRDRGTEKLFF. The CDR3, as DNA: TGTGCCAGCAGCTCCCACCGGGACAGGGGGACTGAAAAACTGTTTTTT.

Points on this clone: Other nucleotide sequences in the sample specify the same CDR3. The gene calls are TRBV15 and TRBJ2-7; TRBD2 might be the D (5 bases). The CDR3 sequence is 13 residues long. V was pared by 0 bases and J by 4 bases, with 7 bases between. Germline assignment: CDR1 LNHNV and CDR2 YYDKDF (reference sequence). DNA of the CDR3: TGTGCCACCAGCAGAGATCGAGGGTACGAGCAGTACTTC. It codes for CATSRDRGYEQYF.

This chain uses TRBV7-9 with TRBJ1-1; D is uncertain. Per germline, CDR1 SEHNR and CDR2 FQNEAQ (reference sequence). Trimming pared 1 base from V and 5 bases from J, leaving 11 bases between. This CDR3 comprises 14 residues. CDR3 sequence reads: CASSLGGMWTEAFF. For the CDR3, the DNA is TGTGCCAGCAGCTTAGGCGGGATGTGGACTGAAGCTTTCTTT.

The rearrangement links TRBV5-4 to TRBJ2-1, with 9 bases matching TRBD2. Trimming took 0 bases from V and 2 from J; bases not matched to a gene: 6. Per germline, CDR1 SGHNT and CDR2 YYREEE (reference sequence). The CDR3 has 17 amino acids. CDR3: CASSLARTSETYNEQFF. CDR3 nucleotides: TGTGCCAGCAGCTTGGCCCGGACTAGCGAGACCTACAATGAGCAGTTCTTC.

V usage is TRBV24-1 and J usage is TRBJ1-1; no definite D call. The CDR3 has 14 amino acids. The germline CDR1 and CDR2 sequences are KGHDR and SFDVKD. Trimming cost V 4 bases and J 1 base, with 9 bases left between them. CDR3 in amino acids: CATSDRPSNTEAFF. Written as DNA, the CDR3 is TGTGCCACCAGTGACAGGCCCTCGAACACTGAAGCTTTCTTT.

The chain has TRBV6-4 and TRBJ2-3; 9 nucleotides align to TRBD2. Unmatched junction bases numbered 7, after V lost 4 bases and J lost 5 bases. The germline gives CDR1 MRHNA, CDR2 SNTAGT. CDR3 length: 15 amino acids. The CDR3 is CASSVLAGGQDTQYF. In DNA form, the CDR3 reads TGTGCCAGCAGTGTGCTCGCGGGAGGGCAAGATACGCAGTATTTT.

The chain carries TRBV2 and TRBJ1-1; 9 bases map to TRBD1. Germline V gene data show CDR1 as SNHLY and CDR2 as FYNNEI. The length of the CDR3 is 17 residues. With 2 bases clipped from V and 4 bases from J, the junction kept 11 bases outside the gene matches. The DNA for the CDR3 is TGTGCCAGCAGTGAAACCCGTTCCGGGACAGGGTTCACTGAAGCTTTCTTT. Protein: CASSETRSGTGFTEAFF.

The chain links TRBV5-4 to TRBJ2-7; no reliable D call. The CDR3 has 13 amino acids. Trimming shortened V by 0 bases and J by 5 bases, and 9 bases separated the two germline ends. Germline V gene sequence: CDR1 SGHNT, CDR2 YYREEE (reference sequence). CDR3 amino acids: CASSLASADEQYF. In nucleotides, the CDR3 is TGTGCCAGCAGCTTGGCCAGTGCCGACGAGCAGTACTTC.

The V and J genes are TRBV24-1 and TRBJ1-2; possibly TRBD1 for D (5 bases). There are 14 residues in the CDR3. Germline values: CDR1 KGHDR, CDR2 SFDVKD. V was cut by 5 bases and J by 4 bases, with 13 bases left in between. DNA of the CDR3: TGTGCCACCAGTGGGGGGGAGCGGATCTATGGCTACACCTTC. Encoded protein: CATSGGERIYGYTF.

The V gene is TRBV12-1, the J gene TRBJ2-1; no check of the table's D call, TRBD2, against the DNA was made. TRBV12-1 is a pseudogene locus. The CDR3 totals 9 residues. CDR3 sequence reads: CANRDGGFF. The CDR3 nucleotides read TGTGCCAACAGGGATGGAGGGTTCTTC.

The chain uses TRBV28 and TRBJ2-7, with TRBD1 matching over 9 bases. The CDR3 has 15 amino acids. Germline V CDR1 and CDR2: MDHEN, SYDVKM. V lost 6 bases, J lost 5 bases, and 11 bases stayed unmatched. The CDR3 DNA reads as TGTGCCAGCAGGGCTCCGGGACAGGGATTCGACGAGCAGTACTTC. Protein: CASRAPGQGFDEQYF.

This chain links TRBV3-1 (or the pseudogene TRBV3-2) with TRBJ2-1; 11 bases match TRBD2. The CDR3 has 15 residues. Germline V lookup: CDR1 LGHDT, CDR2 YNNKEL (reference sequence). V trimming: 4 bases; J trimming: 3 bases; junction bases outside the gene matches: 2. The chain's CDR3 is CASSPGLAGYNEQFF. The CDR3 DNA is TGTGCCAGCAGCCCCGGACTAGCGGGCTACAATGAGCAGTTCTTC.

This chain uses TRBV19 with TRBJ2-5; a possible D gene is TRBD1 (6 bases). Germline V lookup: CDR1 LNHDA, CDR2 SQIVND (reference sequence). V dropped 5 bases and J dropped 5 bases, with 18 bases sitting between them. There are 15 residues in the CDR3. The CDR3 protein is CASSVTGKGIETQYF. In DNA form, the CDR3 reads TGTGCCAGTAGTGTAACAGGGAAAGGTATCGAGACCCAGTACTTC.

The chain uses TRBV28 and TRBJ2-1; tentative D call: TRBD2 (5 bases). The germline V gene encodes CDR1 MDHEN and CDR2 SYDVKM. The CDR3 is 14 residues long. V lost 10 bases and J lost 1, with 14 bases in between. CDR3 DNA sequence: TGTGCCATAGTCGGGGAAAATTCCTACAATGAGCAGTTCTTC. This translates into CAIVGENSYNEQFF.

The chain links TRBV3-1 (or the pseudogene TRBV3-2) to TRBJ1-5, with D hard to call. This CDR3 contains 15 residues. Trimming cost V 0 bases and J 4 bases, with 10 bases left between them. The germline V gene has CDR1 LGHDT and CDR2 YNNKEL (reference sequence). CDR3 in DNA: TGTGCCAGCAGCCAAGATGGAGGGATGAATCAGCCCCAGCATTTT. This codes for CASSQDGGMNQPQHF.

This rearrangement joins TRBV30 to TRBJ1-6; maybe TRBD1 (5 bases). The ends were cut back, 2 bases at V and 5 bases at J, with 13 bases in the middle. The V gene's germline CDR1 is GTSNPN and CDR2 SVGIG (reference sequence). This CDR3 contains 15 residues. DNA of the CDR3: TGTGCCTGGAGTAGGGGTGGGGGGAATAATTCACCCCTCCACTTT. This gives the protein CAWSRGGGNNSPLHF.

J is TRBJ2-7 and V is TRBV9; D is unclear. Germline V gene lookup returns CDR1 SGDLS and CDR2 YYNGEE. CDR3 length: 15 amino acids. Trimming cost V 3 bases and J 3 bases, with 16 bases left between them. The DNA of the CDR3 is TGTGCCAGCAGCGCTTCCCTTGCGGATCTCTACGAGCAGTACTTC. As protein: CASSASLADLYEQYF.

The V and J genes are TRBV10-2 and TRBJ1-2, with 12 bases identical to TRBD1. V trimming: 6 bases; J trimming: 8 bases; junction bases outside the gene matches: 7. This CDR3 has 14 residues. Germline CDR1 is WSHSY and CDR2 is SAAADI. CDR3 sequence: CASRGTGGARGYTF. CDR3 coding DNA: TGCGCCAGCAGGGGGACAGGGGGCGCGAGGGGCTACACCTTC.

The J gene is TRBJ2-7, the V gene TRBV25-1; weak D call: TRBD1 (6 bases). Germline-derived CDR1 and CDR2 are MGHDK and SYGVNS. The CDR3 spans 14 residues. Trimming pared 1 base from V and 8 bases from J, leaving 15 bases between. CDR3 region: CASSESHSGTKQYF. The CDR3 DNA reads as TGTGCCAGCAGTGAATCCCATTCCGGGACAAAGCAGTACTTC.

V is TRBV9 and J is TRBJ1-2; D not certain. CDR1 and CDR2 from the germline V gene are SGDLS and YYNGEE. The CDR3 runs to 13 residues. V lost 4 bases to trimming and J lost 5 bases, with 12 bases between them. The chain's CDR3 is CASSLPGGYGYTF. The CDR3 DNA sequence: TGTGCCAGCAGCCTTCCCGGAGGGTATGGCTACACCTTC.